The following is a T cell receptor beta chain sequence with its context. Its antigen is unidentified. Germline assignment: CDR1 MDHEN and CDR2 SYDVKM. There are 16 residues in the CDR3. V lost 6 bases and J lost 1, with 18 bases in between. The method was immunoSEQ multiplex PCR; TCRdb's version includes in-frame clones alone and lacks a portion of them. The repertoire holds about 1.1 million clones, with around 82% as singletons. The entry originates in a study of shared clonotypes between healthy human individuals. Overall study context: Each donor's CD8 memory used one plate, CD8 naive two, each CD4 subset three. Study-wide results and limits: Shared clonotypes: approximately 4.5% naive CD4, about 3.5% naive CD8, 2.3% memory CD4, 0.4% memory CD8.

Source material: memory CD4+ T cells from PBMCs. As for subset: CD45RA-negative fraction. The TCR sequence derives from a man aged 18 to 35 in good health. Some clones in this sample may be carry-over from other donors' samples. This chain joins TRBV28 and TRBJ1-2; no firm D call. CDR3 in amino acids: CASSSPWSRGNYGYTF. CDR3 in DNA: TGTGCCAGCAGCTCCCCATGGAGCCGGGGTAACTATGGCTACACCTTC.